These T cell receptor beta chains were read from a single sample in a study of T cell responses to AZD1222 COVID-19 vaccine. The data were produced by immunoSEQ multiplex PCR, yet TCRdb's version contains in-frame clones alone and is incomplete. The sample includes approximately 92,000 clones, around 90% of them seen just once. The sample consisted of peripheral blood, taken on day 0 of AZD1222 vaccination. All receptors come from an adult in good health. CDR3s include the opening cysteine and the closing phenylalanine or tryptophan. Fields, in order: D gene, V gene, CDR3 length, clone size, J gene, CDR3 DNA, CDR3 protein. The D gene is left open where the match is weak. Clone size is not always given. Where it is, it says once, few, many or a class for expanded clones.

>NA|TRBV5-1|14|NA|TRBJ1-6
TGCGCCAGCAGCTTAGGGGGGAAAGATTCACCCCTCCACTTT
CASSLGGKDSPLHF
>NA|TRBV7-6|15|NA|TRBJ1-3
TGTGCCAGCAGCCCCCGGCACCGTCGGGGAAACACCATATATTTT
CASSPRHRRGNTIYF
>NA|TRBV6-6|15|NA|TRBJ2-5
TGTGCCAGCAGTTACCCAGGGGCGAGGAAAGAGACCCAGTACTTC
CASSYPGARKETQYF
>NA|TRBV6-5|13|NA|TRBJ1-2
TGTGCCAGCAGTCTTTTGGGGGCTTATGGCTACACCTTC
CASSLLGAYGYTF
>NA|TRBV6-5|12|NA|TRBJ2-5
TGTGCCAGCAGACGCCACGGGGAAGCCCAGTACTTC
CASRRHGEAQYF
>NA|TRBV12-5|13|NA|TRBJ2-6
TGTGCTAGTGGTTTATCTGGGGCCAACGTCCTGACTTTC
CASGLSGANVLTF
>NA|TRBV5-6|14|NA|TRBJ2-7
TGTGCCAGCAGCTTGGACAGGTCTCCCTACGAGCAGTACTTC
CASSLDRSPYEQYF
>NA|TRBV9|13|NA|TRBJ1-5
TGTGCCAGCAGCGTAGCCCCTAATCAGCCCCAGCATTTT
CASSVAPNQPQHF
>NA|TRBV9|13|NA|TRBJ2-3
TGTGCCAGCAGCGTTGGGCGCACAGATACGCAGTATTTT
CASSVGRTDTQYF
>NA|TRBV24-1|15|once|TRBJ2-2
TGTGCCACCAGTGATTGGCAGGGGAACACCGGGGAGCTGTTTTTT
CATSDWQGNTGELFF
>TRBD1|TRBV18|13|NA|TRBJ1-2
TGTGCCAGCTCGTCGGGACAGGGTAATGGCTACACCTTC
CASSSGQGNGYTF
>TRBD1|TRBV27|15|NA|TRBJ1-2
TGTGCCAGCAGTTCTCTAAGGACAGGGATTCCTGGCTACACCTTC
CASSSLRTGIPGYTF
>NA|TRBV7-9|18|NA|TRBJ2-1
TGTGCCAGCAGCTTAGGAAGTTTGCAGACGTACAGGGTCAATGAGCAGTTCTTC
CASSLGSLQTYRVNEQFF
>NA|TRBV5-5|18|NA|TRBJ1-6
TGTGCCAGCAGCTTGATGAGGGCCCCCCGTGCGGATAATTCACCCCTCCACTTT
CASSLMRAPRADNSPLHF
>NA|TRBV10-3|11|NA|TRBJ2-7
TGTGCCACCGCCACAGGCGGCGAGCAGTACTTC
CATATGGEQYF
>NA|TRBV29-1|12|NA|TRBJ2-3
TGCAGCGCCAAGGGTAGCACAGATACGCAGTATTTT
CSAKGSTDTQYF
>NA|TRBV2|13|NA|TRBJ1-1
TGTGCCAGTAAGACAGATTCGAACACTGAAGCTTTCTTT
CASKTDSNTEAFF
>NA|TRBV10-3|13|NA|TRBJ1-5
TGTGCCATCACCGGGGGTGGCAATCAGCCCCAGCATTTT
CAITGGGNQPQHF
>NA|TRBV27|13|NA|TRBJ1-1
TGTGCCAGCAGGGTGACTGTGAACACTGAAGCTTTCTTT
CASRVTVNTEAFF
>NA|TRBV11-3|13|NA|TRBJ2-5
TGTGCCAGCAGCTTATCCCCGGGCGGGAATCAGTACTTC
CASSLSPGGNQYF
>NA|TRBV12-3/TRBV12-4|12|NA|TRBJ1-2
TGTGCCAGCAGTAACTTAAACTATGGCTACACCTTC
CASSNLNYGYTF
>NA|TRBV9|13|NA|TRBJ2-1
TGTGCCAGCAGCACCCTACAGGGGAGGGAGCAGTTCTTC
CASSTLQGREQFF
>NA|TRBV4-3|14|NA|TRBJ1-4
TGCGCCAGCAGCCAAGACAGGGGACGGGAAAAACTGTTTTTT
CASSQDRGREKLFF
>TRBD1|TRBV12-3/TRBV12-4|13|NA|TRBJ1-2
TGTGCCAGCAGTCAGGGACAGGGAGAGGGCTACACCTTC
CASSQGQGEGYTF
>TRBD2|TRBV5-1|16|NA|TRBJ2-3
TGCGCCAGCAGCCCAGCGGGGGGGCGTATTTTGGATACGCAGTATTTT
CASSPAGGRILDTQYF
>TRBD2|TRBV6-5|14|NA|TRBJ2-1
TGTGCCAGCGCCCCGGGACTAGAGGGAAATGAGCAGTTCTTC
CASAPGLEGNEQFF
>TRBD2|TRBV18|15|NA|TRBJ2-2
TGTGCCAGCTCTGCCGCGGGAGGAATCACCGGGGAGCTGTTTTTT
CASSAAGGITGELFF
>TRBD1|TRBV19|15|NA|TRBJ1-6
TGTGCCAGCCACCAGGGCGGACAGGGAAATTCACCCCTCCACTTT
CASHQGGQGNSPLHF
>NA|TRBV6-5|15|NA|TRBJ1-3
TGTGCCAGCAGTAGACAGGCCACCTCTGGAAACACCATATATTTT
CASSRQATSGNTIYF
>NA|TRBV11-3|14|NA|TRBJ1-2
TGTGCCAGCAGCCCCCGGTCAGCTAACTATGGCTACACCTTC
CASSPRSANYGYTF
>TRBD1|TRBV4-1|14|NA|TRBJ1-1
TGCGCCAGCAGCCAAGATCCCACAGGGGGCCAAGCTTTCTTT
CASSQDPTGGQAFF
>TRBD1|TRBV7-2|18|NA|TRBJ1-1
TGTGCCAGCAGCTTACGAGCCGGGACAGGGGATTTGAACACTGAAGCTTTCTTT
CASSLRAGTGDLNTEAFF
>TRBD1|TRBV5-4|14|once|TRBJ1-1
TGTGCCGTCGGGACAGGGGCTGGGAACACTGAAGCTTTCTTT
CAVGTGAGNTEAFF
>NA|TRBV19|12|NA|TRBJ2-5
TGTGCCAGCAGACAGGCGGGGGAGACCCAGTACTTC
CASRQAGETQYF
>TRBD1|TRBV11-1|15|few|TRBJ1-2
TGTGCCAGCAGCTCGGGGGACAGACGGGGCTATGGCTACACCTTC
CASSSGDRRGYGYTF
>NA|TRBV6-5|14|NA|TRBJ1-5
TGTGCCAGCGAAAGCCCAGGGACGGGTCAGCCCCAGCATTTT
CASESPGTGQPQHF
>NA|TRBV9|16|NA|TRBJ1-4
TGTGCCAGCAGCGGATGGCCAGGGGAGGGTGTTGAAAAACTGTTTTTT
CASSGWPGEGVEKLFF
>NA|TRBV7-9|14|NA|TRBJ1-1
TGTGCCAGCAGCCACAGACAGGTAAACACTGAAGCTTTCTTT
CASSHRQVNTEAFF
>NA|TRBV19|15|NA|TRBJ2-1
TGTGCCAGTAGTCCCCTAGGGGGTTACTACAATGAGCAGTTCTTC
CASSPLGGYYNEQFF
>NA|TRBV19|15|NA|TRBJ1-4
TGTGCCAGTAGTGCAGGGGAGGGGTTTGTAGGGAAACTGTTTTTT
CASSAGEGFVGKLFF
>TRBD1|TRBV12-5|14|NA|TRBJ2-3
TGTGCTAGTGGTAAGCGACAGGGCAGAGATACGCAGTATTTT
CASGKRQGRDTQYF
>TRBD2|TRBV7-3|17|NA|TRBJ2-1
TGTGCCAGCAGCTTAAGGGGACTAGCGGGGGCCTACAATGAGCAGTTCTTC
CASSLRGLAGAYNEQFF
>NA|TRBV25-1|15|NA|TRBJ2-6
TGTGCCAGCAGTGAATTTGTCACTGGGGCCAACGTCCTGACTTTC
CASSEFVTGANVLTF